Listed below are T cell receptor beta chains from one sample, sequenced in a study of breast tumors, draining lymph nodes, adjacent tissues. One entry per CDR3 protein results from TCRdb running MiXCR on the multiplex PCR reads. The sample contains approximately 140,000 distinct CDR3 sequences, less than 35% of which appear only once. Specimen: axillary lymph node tissue. All receptors derive from a female donor with breast cancer. Some clones in this sample may be carry-over from other donors' samples. Each CDR3 is given with its conserved first and last residue. The D gene is left open where the match is weak. The listing skips clone size in some rows; elsewhere it reads once, few, many or a size class.

d_gene	abundance	v_gene	len	j_gene	CDR3nt	CDR3aa
NA	many	TRBV9	13	TRBJ1-2	TGTGCCAGCAGCGTAGTAGGGGGCTATGGCTACACCTTC	CASSVVGGYGYTF
NA	many	TRBV3-1	14	TRBJ1-2	TGTGCCAGCAGCCCAGTCACGGAAAACTATGGCTACACCTTC	CASSPVTENYGYTF
NA	many	TRBV12-3/TRBV12-4	15	TRBJ1-5	TGTGCCAGCAATAAAGGGGGAAATAGCAATCAGCCCCAGCATTTT	CASNKGGNSNQPQHF
NA	NA	TRBV7-2	19	TRBJ2-4	TGTGCCAGCAGCCCCCGGGAGGGGGCAAGGGCCATGTCCAAAAACATTCAGTACTTC	CASSPREGARAMSKNIQYF
NA	many	TRBV7-2	15	TRBJ1-6	TGTGCCAGCAGCTCGAGGCCCGGGATTAATTCACCCCTCCACTTT	CASSSRPGINSPLHF
NA	many	TRBV5-1	13	TRBJ2-5	TGCGCCAGCAGCCTTATGTCACAAGAGACCCAGTACTTC	CASSLMSQETQYF
TRBD1	many	TRBV11-2	20	TRBJ2-7	TGTGCCAGCAGCCGAATTTCACTTAAACAAACCGGACAGGTTTCCTACGAGCAGTACTTC	CASSRISLKQTGQVSYEQYF
NA	NA	TRBV3-1	13	TRBJ2-3	TGTGCCAGCAGCCAAGATCTCGCAGATACGCAGTATTTT	CASSQDLADTQYF
NA	many	TRBV6-5	16	TRBJ2-2	TGTGCCAGCAGTCACTCGTGGACACCCGACGCCGGGGAGCTGTTTTTT	CASSHSWTPDAGELFF
NA	many	TRBV2	15	TRBJ1-6	TGTGCCAGCAGTGAAGATGGACTTAATAATTCACCCCTCCACTTT	CASSEDGLNNSPLHF
TRBD1	once	TRBV12-3/TRBV12-4	14	TRBJ1-4	TGTGCCAGCAGCCAACAGGGGGCGCGGGAAAAACTGTTTTTT	CASSQQGAREKLFF
NA	many	TRBV3-2	16	TRBJ1-5	TGTGCCAGCAGCCAAGTCCCAGACTATAGCAATCAGCCCCAGCATTTT	CASSQVPDYSNQPQHF
NA	many	TRBV20-1	13	TRBJ1-4	TGCAGTGCAATGACAGAAGTTAATGAAAAACTGTTTTTT	CSAMTEVNEKLFF
NA	NA	TRBV29-1	15	TRBJ2-6	TGCAGCGTTGGGGATGGGGCGCCCGGGGCCAACGTCCTGACTTTC	CSVGDGAPGANVLTF
NA	once	TRBV2	14	TRBJ2-5	TGTGCCAGCAGTGAGGGGGGCCAGGGGGAGACCCAGTACTTC	CASSEGGQGETQYF
NA	many	TRBV28	14	TRBJ1-2	TGTGCCAGCAGTCCGCAATCCAGGACAGCTGGCTACACCTTC	CASSPQSRTAGYTF
TRBD1	many	TRBV2	16	TRBJ1-4	TGTGCCAGCAGGTCGGGACAGGGGGCTGGTAATGAAAAACTGTTTTTT	CASRSGQGAGNEKLFF
TRBD1	NA	TRBV12-5	17	TRBJ2-2	TGTGCTAGTGGTTTCTTAGGGACAGGGGGATCGTCCGGGGGGCTGTTTTTT	CASGFLGTGGSSGGLFF
TRBD1	NA	TRBV7-8	15	TRBJ1-4	TGTGCCAGCAGCTCCCTCAGACAGGGGGGGGAAAAACTGTTTTTT	CASSSLRQGGEKLFF
NA	many	TRBV19	15	TRBJ2-5	TGTGCCAGTAGTATATCTCGATTTGTGGTGGAGACCCAGTACTTC	CASSISRFVVETQYF
NA	many	TRBV4-2	13	TRBJ2-5	TGTGCCAGCAGCCCCCAGCCCGCGGAGACCCAGTACTTC	CASSPQPAETQYF
NA	many	TRBV29-1	11	TRBJ2-3	TGCAGCGTTGCCGGGACCGATACGCAGTATTTT	CSVAGTDTQYF
NA	NA	TRBV7-9	17	TRBJ2-5	TGTGCCAGCAGCCCCTTTAACACCGGGGAATACCAAGAGACCCAGTACTTC	CASSPFNTGEYQETQYF
NA	many	TRBV13	14	TRBJ1-2	TGTGCCAGCAGCTACCTACAGGGTACAGTCGGCTACACCTTC	CASSYLQGTVGYTF
NA	many	TRBV24-1	15	TRBJ2-2	TGTGCCACCAGTGACGCTCAGATTGGGACCGGGGAGCTGTTTTTT	CATSDAQIGTGELFF
TRBD1	many	TRBV6-2/TRBV6-3	14	TRBJ1-4	TGTGCCAGCAGGAGACAGGGAATACCTGAAAAACTGTTTTTT	CASRRQGIPEKLFF
NA	many	TRBV6-6	14	TRBJ1-2	TGTGCCAGCAGGCCCCGGGGTGAAAGCTATGGCTACACCTTC	CASRPRGESYGYTF
NA	many	TRBV20-1	12	TRBJ2-3	TGCAGTGCTGTAACTAGAGCAGATACGCAGTATTTT	CSAVTRADTQYF
TRBD2	NA	TRBV20-1	14	TRBJ2-7	TGCAGTGCTAGGTGGAGCGGGGGGGCCGAAGAGCAGTACTTC	CSARWSGGAEEQYF
NA	many	TRBV7-2	12	TRBJ2-1	TGTGCCAGCAGCTTGGACGGTGGTGAGCAGTTCTTC	CASSLDGGEQFF
NA	many	TRBV7-6	13	TRBJ2-1	TGTGCCAGCAGTCGGACGATTGAGAATGAGCAGTTCTTC	CASSRTIENEQFF
TRBD1	NA	TRBV24-1	14	TRBJ2-2	TGTGCCACCAGGCGGGACAGGTACACCGGGGAGCTGTCTTTT	CATRRDRYTGELSF
NA	NA	TRBV5-1	13	TRBJ2-7	TGCGCCAGCAGCTTGGTACAGGGCCACGAGCAGTACTTC	CASSLVQGHEQYF
NA	many	TRBV19	15	TRBJ2-5	TGTGCCAGTAGCAACTCCGGGACGGTCGGAGAGACCCAGTACTTC	CASSNSGTVGETQYF
NA	NA	TRBV5-5	12	TRBJ2-5	TGCGCCAGCAGCCCGGGGTGGGCGACCCAGTACTTC	CASSPGWATQYF
NA	many	TRBV27	14	TRBJ2-7	TGTGCCAGCAGTCCGACAGTAGACTCCTACGAGCAGTACTTC	CASSPTVDSYEQYF
NA	many	TRBV30	14	TRBJ1-2	TGTGCCTGGAGTTTCCAGACAGGCCTCTATGGCTACACCTTC	CAWSFQTGLYGYTF
TRBD2	many	TRBV20-1	18	TRBJ2-1	TGCAGTGCTACCGGGACTAGCGGGGGCCGGAGCTCCTACAATGAGCAGTTCTTC	CSATGTSGGRSSYNEQFF
NA	once	TRBV5-1	17	TRBJ1-4	TGCGCCAGCAGCTTGGACAGCGCGGGGACGGATGATGAAAAACTGTTTTTT	CASSLDSAGTDDEKLFF
NA	few	TRBV6-1	13	TRBJ2-2	TGTGCCAGCAGAAACAGGGTCGCCGGGGAGCTGTTTTTT	CASRNRVAGELFF
NA	many	TRBV12-3/TRBV12-4	14	TRBJ2-1	TGTGCCAGCACCCCACCGAGCCTGAACAATGAGCAGTTCTTC	CASTPPSLNNEQFF
NA	few	TRBV5-6	14	TRBJ1-1	TGTGCCAGCAGCTTGGTACACCGGAACACTGAAGCTTTCTTT	CASSLVHRNTEAFF
NA	NA	TRBV9	11	TRBJ1-2	TGTGCCAGCAGGGGGAACTATGGCTACACCTTC	CASRGNYGYTF
TRBD1	few	TRBV4-3	15	TRBJ1-4	TGCGCCAGCAGCCAAGAGACAGGGGGCCTTGAAAAACTGTTTTTT	CASSQETGGLEKLFF
TRBD1	many	TRBV7-9	14	TRBJ2-2	TGTGCCTCCAGAGACAGGGCTACCACCGGGGAGCTGTTTTTT	CASRDRATTGELFF
NA	many	TRBV3-1	13	TRBJ1-3	TGTGCCAGCAGCCGGGGGTCCGGAAACACCATATATTTT	CASSRGSGNTIYF